This T cell receptor (beta chain) was found in a study of blood T cells in healthy people across ages. After removal of 5 bases from V and 5 bases from J, the junction contained 10 bases not matched to a gene. The CDR3 spans 15 residues. Germline V lookup: CDR1 DFQATT, CDR2 SNEGSKA (reference sequence). In the case of this clonotype: As yet, its antigen is unknown.

A second PCR, run for about 7 to 11 cycles, used a sample-barcoded 5' primer plus a J-beta primer mix. All cDNA molecules were each tagged by a template-switch adaptor with 12 random nucleotides. Each CDR3 protein gets one entry after TCRdb re-called the 5' RACE reads with MiXCR. The sample contains more than 650,000 distinct CDR3 sequences, over 20% of which appear only once. Each donor was a healthy Caucasian individual from Russia, aged about 6 to 100. With each sample, at least 5 micrograms of total RNA were extracted. Study-wide points: A strong correlation was found between TCR beta diversity and the percentage of naive T cells.

V gene TRBV20-1 combines with J gene TRBJ2-5, with 11 bases identical to TRBD2. Sample: blood. The TCR originated in an older man in good health. Here the CDR3 reads CSARAPTSGTETQYF. The DNA for the CDR3 is TGCAGTGCTCGGGCCCCGACTAGCGGGACGGAGACCCAGTACTTC.